This T cell receptor beta chain was obtained from a study of blood T cell repertoires in COVID-19. About the research overall: From the United States, Italy and Spain came samples of acute and convalescent COVID-19. Sources were T cells, B-cell-depleted T cells, or PBMCs; the material itself was cDNA or gDNA.

As to this clone: At one boundary the junction diverges from the germline segment, which might be a read error.

The CDR3 length is 14 residues. Germline V CDR1 and CDR2: MNHEY, SVGAGI. As processed by the authors: Reference gene primer amplification gave estimated nucleated cell counts. The protocol was immunoSEQ multiplex PCR, while the TCRdb copy is restricted to in-frame clones and leaves out a portion. That table is the source of V, J and clone size, and D and trimming were worked out from the DNA. The table has 70,000 to 95,000 clones, roughly 89% seen once. This receptor was identified in a woman of 80 years or more with active COVID-19. This rearrangement joins TRBV6-5 to TRBJ2-2, with 11 positions matching TRBD2. The sequenced sample consisted of peripheral blood. Here the CDR3 DNA reads TGTGCCTGCAGAGCTAGCGGGAGGACCGGGGAGCTGTTTTTT. Translated, it gives CACRASGRTGELFF.